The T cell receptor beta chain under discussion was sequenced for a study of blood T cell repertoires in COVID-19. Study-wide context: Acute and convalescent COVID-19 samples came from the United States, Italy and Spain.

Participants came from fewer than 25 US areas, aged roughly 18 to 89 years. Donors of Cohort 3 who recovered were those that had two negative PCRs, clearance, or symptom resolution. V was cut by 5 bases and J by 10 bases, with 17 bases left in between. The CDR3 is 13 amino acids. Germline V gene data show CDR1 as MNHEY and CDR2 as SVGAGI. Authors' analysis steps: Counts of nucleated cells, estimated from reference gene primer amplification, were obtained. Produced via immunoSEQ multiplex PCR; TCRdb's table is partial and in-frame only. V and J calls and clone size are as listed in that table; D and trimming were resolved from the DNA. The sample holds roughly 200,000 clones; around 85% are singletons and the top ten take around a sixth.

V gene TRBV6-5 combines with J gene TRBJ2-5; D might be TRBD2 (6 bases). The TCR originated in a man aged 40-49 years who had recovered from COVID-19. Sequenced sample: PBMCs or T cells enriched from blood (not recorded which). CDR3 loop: CASSNPPGRSQYF. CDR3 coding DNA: TGTGCCAGCAGTAACCCCCCAGGGAGGAGCCAGTACTTC.